The entry that follows covers one T cell receptor (beta chain) sequence. This record comes from a study of T cells in Graves' hyperthyroidism and ophthalmopathy. From RNA transcripts, TCR beta CDR3 regions were amplified. With the HTBI primer set, the TCR CDR3 went through a first round of RT-PCR. TCRdb reanalysed the multiplex PCR reads using MiXCR and keeps one entry per CDR3 protein. The table shows hundreds of thousands of distinct CDR3 sequences, with more than 45% occurring only once. Germline CDR1 is SNHLY and CDR2 is FYNNEI. The CDR3 spans 13 residues. Losses at the gene ends were 8 bases for V and 6 bases for J; bases not matched to a gene: 6. Hyperthyroidism, newly diagnosed and lasting under 2 months, affected patients aged 18 to 65.

This chain uses TRBV2 with TRBJ1-2, with 10 bases matching TRBD1. Sequenced: peripheral blood or thyroid tissue (not recorded which). This TCR was recovered from a woman aged 18-29 years with Graves' hyperthyroidism. CDR3 coding DNA: TGTGCCAGCGGCCCCGGGACAGGGGATGGCTACACCTTC. This translates into CASGPGTGDGYTF.